Listed below are T cell receptor beta chains from one sample, sequenced in a study of blood T cell repertoires in COVID-19. The data were produced by immunoSEQ multiplex PCR, yet TCRdb's version contains in-frame clones alone and is incomplete. The sample carries around 36,000 clones, more than 80% recorded once. The material sequenced was peripheral blood. These receptors all come from a man in his fifties or sixties with acute or convalescent COVID-19. The CDR3 runs from the conserved cysteine through the conserved F or W. The order of the fields is clone size, J gene, V gene, D gene, CDR3 DNA, CDR3 protein. A D gene is named only where the DNA matches it firmly. Only part of the rows carry a size: once, few, many, or a class if the clone is expanded.

>NA|TRBJ2-1|TRBV7-2|NA
TGTGCCAGCAGCTTGCTGTCGACAGGACCTCCTGGCAATGAGCAGTTCTTC
CASSLLSTGPPGNEQFF
>NA|TRBJ1-6|TRBV5-1|TRBD1
TGCGCCAGCAGGGACCACAGGGGAATTGGGTCAAATTCACCCCTCCACTTT
CASRDHRGIGSNSPLHF
>NA|TRBJ1-1|TRBV5-4|TRBD1
TGTGCCAGCAGATTGGAGGGGGCCTGGAACACTGAAGCTTTCTTT
CASRLEGAWNTEAFF
>NA|TRBJ2-5|TRBV10-3|NA
TGTGCGTCCGGGGGGACAGGAAAAGAGACCCAGTACTTC
CASGGTGKETQYF
>NA|TRBJ2-5|TRBV5-6|NA
TGTGCCAGCAGCTTGGTAGGAGGGCGGACCCGTCTCCAAGAGACCCAGTACTTC
CASSLVGGRTRLQETQYF
>NA|TRBJ2-2|TRBV5-1|NA
TGCGCCAGCAGCTTTGGGAGTTTAACAAACGGGGAGCTGTTTTTT
CASSFGSLTNGELFF
>NA|TRBJ2-1|TRBV10-2|TRBD2
TGCGCCAGCAGGGCCCTAGCGGGAGTCCATGAGCAGTTCTTC
CASRALAGVHEQFF
>NA|TRBJ2-5|TRBV4-1|TRBD2
TGCGCCAGCAGCGTCGGGAGCGGGAGAGAGGCAGAGACCCAGTACTTC
CASSVGSGREAETQYF
>NA|TRBJ2-6|TRBV6-4|NA
TGTGCCAGCAGTGAACAGTTCGGTGGGGCCAACGTCCTGACTTTC
CASSEQFGGANVLTF
>NA|TRBJ2-3|TRBV5-1|TRBD2
TGCGCCAGCAGCGGAGGGGGACTAGCGGGAGGGTCCCCTAGCACAGATACGCAGTATTTT
CASSGGGLAGGSPSTDTQYF
>NA|TRBJ1-1|TRBV3-1/TRBV3-2|TRBD1
TGTGCCAGCAGCCTGTTAGGACAGGGGGAGAACACTGAAGCTTTCTTT
CASSLLGQGENTEAFF
>NA|TRBJ2-7|TRBV5-1|TRBD2
TGCGCCAGCAGCTTGACGGGGGAGGGATGGGAGCAGTACTTC
CASSLTGEGWEQYF
>NA|TRBJ2-3|TRBV20-1|TRBD1
TGCAGTGCCAGTCCCGGGACAGGGGATTCAGATACGCAGTATTTT
CSASPGTGDSDTQYF
>NA|TRBJ2-1|TRBV7-9|NA
TGTGCCAGCAGCGGATCGGGGTACCCTAGAATAGGTAGTAGCAATGAGCAGTTCTTC
CASSGSGYPRIGSSNEQFF
>NA|TRBJ1-2|TRBV5-6|TRBD1
TGTGCCAGCACCAATCCTGGCAGGGGGTATGGTGGCTACACCTTC
CASTNPGRGYGGYTF
>NA|TRBJ1-1|TRBV30|NA
TGTGCCTGGAGTGCAAGGACAAGCGAAGCTTTCTTT
CAWSARTSEAFF
>NA|TRBJ2-2|TRBV4-2|TRBD2
TGTGCCAGCAGTCGGGGAGGGCCGGCCGGGGAGCTGTTTTTT
CASSRGGPAGELFF
>NA|TRBJ2-1|TRBV27|TRBD2
TGTGCCAGCAGTAAAAAGCGGGAGGGCGGGGATGAGCAGTTCTTC
CASSKKREGGDEQFF
>NA|TRBJ1-6|TRBV10-3|NA
TGTGCCATCAGTGACGGGGTTACCAATTCACCCCTCCACTTT
CAISDGVTNSPLHF
>NA|TRBJ1-5|TRBV18|TRBD1
TGTGCCAGCTCACCAGGACAGGGAGACAATCAGCCCCAGCATTTT
CASSPGQGDNQPQHF
>few|TRBJ1-2|TRBV3-1/TRBV3-2|NA
TGTGCCAGCAGCCAAGGGCGAGGCAGGGGCTTCCCTGGCTACACCTTC
CASSQGRGRGFPGYTF
>once|TRBJ1-2|TRBV28|TRBD1
TGTGCCAGCAGCAAGGGACAGAACTATGGCTACACCTTC
CASSKGQNYGYTF
>NA|TRBJ1-2|TRBV15|NA
TGTGCCACCAGCAGATCCCCAGAGGCTGGCTACACCTTC
CATSRSPEAGYTF
>NA|TRBJ1-2|TRBV2|TRBD1
TGTGCCAGCAGTGCCAGGGGGCGGGAAATCGGCTACACCTTC
CASSARGREIGYTF
>NA|TRBJ1-1|TRBV25-1|NA
TGTGCCAGCGCCGGGGGGGGGCACTACACTGAAGCTTTCTTT
CASAGGGHYTEAFF
>NA|TRBJ2-3|TRBV6-4|TRBD2
TGTGCCACCAAACCTAGCGGGGGTATGTCGCAGTATTTT
CATKPSGGMSQYF
>NA|TRBJ2-7|TRBV5-1|TRBD1
TGCGCCAGCAGCTTGGAGGGACAGGGGACTTGGGAGCAGTACTTC
CASSLEGQGTWEQYF
>once|TRBJ1-5|TRBV6-6|NA
TGTGCCAGCAGAGGACTGAACAATCAGCCCCAGCATTTT
CASRGLNNQPQHF
>NA|TRBJ2-3|TRBV30|NA
TGTGCCTGGAGTGACAGGCCCCTCACAGATACGCAGTATTTT
CAWSDRPLTDTQYF
>NA|TRBJ1-4|TRBV7-9|TRBD1
TGTGCCAGCAGCTTCAAGGACAGGGACGAAAAACTGTTTTTT
CASSFKDRDEKLFF
>NA|TRBJ1-1|TRBV4-2|NA
TGTGCCAGCAGCTTCTCTGGGGGGGGCAAGACTGAAGCTTTCTTT
CASSFSGGGKTEAFF
>NA|TRBJ2-5|TRBV5-1|TRBD1
TGCGCCAGCGGACGGGACAGTCCTGCAGGGCTCAAAGAGACCCAGTACTTC
CASGRDSPAGLKETQYF
>few|TRBJ2-1|TRBV5-4|NA
TGTGCCAGCAGCCGAACTAGCTTCAGCGAGCAGTTCTTC
CASSRTSFSEQFF
>NA|TRBJ1-5|TRBV6-5|NA
TGTGCCAGTCAACGGGACACCGGCAATCAGCCCCAGCATTTT
CASQRDTGNQPQHF
>NA|TRBJ1-1|TRBV7-3|TRBD1
TGTGCCAGCAGCGTAACCAGGGGGGACACTGAAGCTTTCTTT
CASSVTRGDTEAFF
>NA|TRBJ1-3|TRBV7-9|NA
TGTGCCAGCAGCTTGAGCGGAGCTGGAAACACCATATATTTT
CASSLSGAGNTIYF
>NA|TRBJ1-5|TRBV6-5|NA
TGTGCCAGCCTCGGGCTGCGGACACCGAATCAGCCCCAGCATTTT
CASLGLRTPNQPQHF
>NA|TRBJ2-7|TRBV19|TRBD2
TGTGCCAGTAGTCCCTCCCGGACTAGCGGGAGCTCCTACGAGCAGTACTTC
CASSPSRTSGSSYEQYF
>few|TRBJ2-1|TRBV5-1|NA
TGCGCCAGCAGCTTGGCCGGCGGAGACTACAATGAGCAGTTCTTC
CASSLAGGDYNEQFF
>few|TRBJ2-1|TRBV4-1|NA
TGCGCCAGCAGCCAATCCGCCTCAACAGGGTTTGAGCAGTTCTTC
CASSQSASTGFEQFF
>NA|TRBJ2-5|TRBV7-2|TRBD1
TGTGCCAGCAGCCCGGAGACAGGGTCGGGAGAGACCCAGTACTTC
CASSPETGSGETQYF
>NA|TRBJ1-5|TRBV2|NA
TGTGCCAGCAACCGGGACTCCAATCAGCCCCAGCATTTT
CASNRDSNQPQHF
>NA|TRBJ2-2|TRBV4-3|TRBD1
TGCGCCAGCAGCCAAACGGACAGGGTAGGGCCCGGGGAGCTGTTTTTT
CASSQTDRVGPGELFF
>NA|TRBJ2-5|TRBV7-2|TRBD2
TGTGCCAGCAGCTCAAGCGGGGGGGGTCGGTCGGAGACCCAGTACTTC
CASSSSGGGRSETQYF
>NA|TRBJ2-5|TRBV30|NA
TGTGCCTGGAGTAGAGTGGACCTGGGGGGGACCCAGTACTTC
CAWSRVDLGGTQYF
>NA|TRBJ1-5|TRBV12-3/TRBV12-4|NA
TGTGCCAGCAGTTTAGGGCAGGGCCAGCATTTT
CASSLGQGQHF
>NA|TRBJ2-2|TRBV30|NA
TGTGCCTGCGGGGGAAACACCGGGGAGCTGTTTTTT
CACGGNTGELFF
>NA|TRBJ2-7|TRBV19|NA
TGTGCCAGTAGTATAATCGGGGGTCCCTACGAGCAGTACTTC
CASSIIGGPYEQYF
>large|TRBJ2-3|TRBV6-2/TRBV6-3|TRBD2
TGTGCCAGCAGTGCCCAGCGGGGGGGCACAGATACGCAGTATTTT
CASSAQRGGTDTQYF
>NA|TRBJ1-6|TRBV27|NA
TGTGCCAGCAGGGACTGGATTGGGAATTCACCCCTCCACTTT
CASRDWIGNSPLHF
>NA|TRBJ2-7|TRBV27|TRBD1
TGTGCCAGCAGTTCCCTCGACAGGGGGAAAACCTACGAGCAGTACTTC
CASSSLDRGKTYEQYF
>NA|TRBJ1-5|TRBV18|NA
TGTGCCAGCTCACCACGGGCCTGGGAGAATCAGCCCCAGCATTTT
CASSPRAWENQPQHF